This T cell receptor (beta chain) was observed in a study of blood T cell repertoires in COVID-19. This CDR3 comprises 13 residues. The germline CDR1 and CDR2 sequences are SNHLY and FYNNEI. V lost 3 bases and J 2 bases, leaving 8 bases between the germline ends. It was during active infection that Seattle patients were enrolled and then longitudinally followed. The table lists this clone with a count of one. Other nucleotide sequences in the sample specify the same CDR3. Here immunoSEQ multiplex PCR was the method, and the copy in TCRdb shows in-frame clones only, minus some. The table records fewer than 350,000 clones, less than 90% of them present only once.

Sequencing used peripheral blood. This TCR was recovered from a woman aged 70 to 79 with COVID-19, enrolled during active disease. The genes are TRBV2 and TRBJ2-7; possibly TRBD1 for D (6 bases). CDR3 amino acids: CASSDRGTYEQYF. In nucleotides, the CDR3 is TGTGCCAGCAGTGACAGGGGAACCTACGAGCAGTACTTC.